The entry below gives a single TCR beta chain sequence along with its context. Per the original data handling: The authors estimated nucleated cell counts from reference gene primer amplification. Clones were sequenced by immunoSEQ multiplex PCR, and TCRdb holds only the in-frame ones, with some missing. Clonal size and the V and J genes are those of that table, whereas D and trimming came from the DNA. The sample holds approximately 52,000 clones; around 91% are singletons and the top ten take approximately 3.4%. The sample is drawn from a study of blood T cell repertoires in COVID-19. Overall study: Both acute and convalescent COVID-19 samples were obtained from the United States, Italy and Spain. From T cells, B-cell-depleted T cells, or PBMCs came the material, which was cDNA or gDNA.

The CDR3 is 12 residues long. The V end lost 6 bases, the J end lost 4 bases, and 11 bases lay between the germline ends. Germline loops: CDR1 SQVTM, CDR2 ANQGSEA. The receptor was derived from a human donor in a cohort sampled during active COVID-19. The material sequenced was peripheral blood. The V gene is TRBV29-1, the J gene TRBJ2-3; no clear D gene. Here the CDR3 reads CSVVARADTQYF. In DNA form, the CDR3 reads TGCAGCGTCGTCGCTCGGGCAGATACGCAGTATTTT.